This T cell receptor beta chain was captured in a study of blood T cell repertoires in COVID-19. Study overall: Researchers got acute and convalescent COVID-19 samples from the United States, Italy and Spain.

The CDR3 contains 14 residues. Germline values: CDR1 SGHTA, CDR2 FQGTGA. Trimming pared 5 bases from V and 1 base from J, leaving 11 bases between. The method was immunoSEQ multiplex PCR; TCRdb's version includes in-frame clones alone and lacks a portion of them. The table includes 220,000 or so clones, 80% to 90% detected once. This clone came up a few times. The TCR comes from a young man with active or convalescent COVID-19. Sequenced material: peripheral blood. The chain links TRBV7-3 to TRBJ1-1; D may be TRBD1 (6 bases). The CDR3 loop reads CASSPWGQNTEAFF. In nucleotides, the CDR3 is TGTGCCAGCAGCCCGTGGGGGCAGAACACTGAAGCTTTCTTT.